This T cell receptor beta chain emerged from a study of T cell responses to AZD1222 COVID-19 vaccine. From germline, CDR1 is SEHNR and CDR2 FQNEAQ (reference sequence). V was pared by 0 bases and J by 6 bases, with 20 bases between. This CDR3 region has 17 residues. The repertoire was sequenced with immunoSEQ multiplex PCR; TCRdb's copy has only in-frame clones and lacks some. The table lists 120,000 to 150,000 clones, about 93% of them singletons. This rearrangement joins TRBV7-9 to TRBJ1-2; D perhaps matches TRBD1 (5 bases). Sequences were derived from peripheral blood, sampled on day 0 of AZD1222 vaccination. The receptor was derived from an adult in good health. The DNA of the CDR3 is TGTGCCAGCAGCTTAGCGGGTGTGGGGGTGCCCAGGGATGGCTACACCTTC. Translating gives CASSLAGVGVPRDGYTF.